This is a list of T cell receptor beta chains from one sample in a study of blood T cell repertoires in COVID-19. Profiling relied on immunoSEQ multiplex PCR, and the TCRdb table lists in-frame clones only, not all of them. In the table there are 250,000 to 350,000 clones, roughly 87% of which are singletons. Sequencing was done on a sample of peripheral blood. Every receptor here comes from a woman in her forties or fifties who had recovered from COVID-19. CDR3s include the opening cysteine and the closing phenylalanine or tryptophan. Fields, in order: D gene, V gene, clone size, J gene, CDR3 protein, CDR3 DNA. D genes are given only for firm matches. A clone size is listed for some rows: how often the clone was seen (once, few, many), or a class if it is expanded.

d_call: NA
v_call: TRBV5-3
clone_size: NA
j_call: TRBJ2-5
cdr3_aa: CARSLVVREKETQYF
cdr3_nt: TGTGCCAGAAGCTTGGTCGTCAGGGAAAAAGAGACCCAGTACTTC

d_call: NA
v_call: TRBV15
clone_size: once
j_call: TRBJ2-7
cdr3_aa: CATSPPGQGRSGEQYF
cdr3_nt: TGTGCCACCAGCCCCCCCGGCCAGGGTCGGTCCGGGGAGCAGTACTTC

d_call: TRBD1
v_call: TRBV24-1
clone_size: NA
j_call: TRBJ2-3
cdr3_aa: CATSDPDRVSTDTQYF
cdr3_nt: TGTGCCACCAGTGACCCCGACAGGGTCAGCACAGATACGCAGTATTTT

d_call: TRBD1
v_call: TRBV2
clone_size: NA
j_call: TRBJ2-3
cdr3_aa: CASRPSWQGDTDTQYF
cdr3_nt: TGTGCCAGCAGGCCCTCTTGGCAGGGGGATACAGATACGCAGTATTTT

d_call: NA
v_call: TRBV28
clone_size: NA
j_call: TRBJ1-2
cdr3_aa: CASSFAGYGYTF
cdr3_nt: TGTGCCAGCAGTTTTGCCGGCTATGGCTACACCTTC

d_call: TRBD2
v_call: TRBV30
clone_size: NA
j_call: TRBJ2-5
cdr3_aa: CAWSVRLASGRETQYF
cdr3_nt: TGTGCCTGGAGTGTACGATTGGCTAGCGGGCGGGAGACCCAGTACTTC

d_call: NA
v_call: TRBV10-3
clone_size: NA
j_call: TRBJ1-1
cdr3_aa: CAISPDRPPGEAFF
cdr3_nt: TGTGCCATCAGCCCCGACAGGCCCCCCGGTGAAGCTTTCTTT

d_call: TRBD2
v_call: TRBV6-6
clone_size: few
j_call: TRBJ2-1
cdr3_aa: CATVRVAGANEQFF
cdr3_nt: TGTGCCACCGTCCGTGTAGCGGGAGCTAATGAGCAGTTCTTC

d_call: NA
v_call: TRBV27
clone_size: NA
j_call: TRBJ1-1
cdr3_aa: CASSLSSGRNTEAFF
cdr3_nt: TGTGCCAGCAGTTTATCGTCGGGGAGGAACACTGAAGCTTTCTTT

d_call: NA
v_call: TRBV12-3/TRBV12-4
clone_size: NA
j_call: TRBJ2-3
cdr3_aa: CASSFGTDTQYF
cdr3_nt: TGTGCCAGCAGTTTCGGGACAGATACGCAGTATTTT

d_call: NA
v_call: TRBV6-5
clone_size: NA
j_call: TRBJ1-4
cdr3_aa: CASDGATGEKLFF
cdr3_nt: TGTGCCAGCGATGGGGCGACGGGCGAAAAACTGTTTTTT

d_call: TRBD2
v_call: TRBV30
clone_size: NA
j_call: TRBJ2-5
cdr3_aa: CAWRATLAGAYETQYF
cdr3_nt: TGTGCCTGGAGAGCAACGTTAGCGGGAGCGTATGAGACCCAGTACTTC

d_call: NA
v_call: TRBV30
clone_size: NA
j_call: TRBJ2-2
cdr3_aa: CAWSGYVRTLNTGELFF
cdr3_nt: TGTGCCTGGAGTGGTTACGTGCGAACTCTAAACACCGGGGAGCTGTTTTTT

d_call: NA
v_call: TRBV11-2
clone_size: NA
j_call: TRBJ2-5
cdr3_aa: CASSLSNRQGKETQYF
cdr3_nt: TGTGCCAGCAGCTTATCTAACCGTCAGGGGAAGGAGACCCAGTACTTC

d_call: NA
v_call: TRBV6-5
clone_size: NA
j_call: TRBJ1-1
cdr3_aa: CASSYSPGGAGEAFF
cdr3_nt: TGTGCCAGCAGTTACTCCCCGGGAGGAGCGGGTGAAGCTTTCTTT

d_call: NA
v_call: TRBV30
clone_size: NA
j_call: TRBJ2-3
cdr3_aa: CAWSGLPWSTDTQYF
cdr3_nt: TGTGCCTGGAGTGGCCTACCGTGGAGCACAGATACGCAGTATTTT

d_call: TRBD2
v_call: TRBV6-6
clone_size: once
j_call: TRBJ2-1
cdr3_aa: CASSPRTSGRVSYNEQFF
cdr3_nt: TGTGCCAGCAGTCCTCGGACTAGCGGGAGAGTATCCTACAATGAGCAGTTCTTC

d_call: NA
v_call: TRBV7-6
clone_size: NA
j_call: TRBJ1-3
cdr3_aa: CASSLVVPGSSGNTIYF
cdr3_nt: TGTGCCAGCAGCTTAGTAGTGCCGGGTAGCTCTGGAAACACCATATATTTT